Each of the 27 T cell receptor beta chains below was sequenced from the same sample in a study of Ad26.COV2.S vaccination and SARS-CoV-2 variants. Sequenced by immunoSEQ multiplex PCR; TCRdb stores in-frame clones only, minus some. The sample contains 180,000 or so clones, around 88% of which appear only once. The material sequenced was peripheral blood, taken after recovery from COVID-19. The receptors here all came from a human donor who had recovered from COVID-19.

CDR3 protein: CASSPEQGNYGYTF. Written as DNA, the CDR3 is TGTGCCAGCAGCCCAGAACAGGGTAACTATGGCTACACCTTC. The chain has TRBV9 and TRBJ1-2, with D maybe TRBD1 (6 bases). CDR1 is SGDLS, CDR2 YYNGEE, per germline. The CDR3 consists of 14 residues. The germline V and J ends were trimmed by 4 bases and 1 base, with 11 bases remaining between them. The variable domain in full, completed from reference TRBV9 and TRBJ1-2, reads DSGVTQTPKHLITATGQRVTLRCSPRSGDLSVYWYQQSLDQGLQFLIQYYNGEERAKGNILERFSAQQFPDLHSELNLSSLELGDSALYFCASSPEQGNYGYTFGSGTRLTVV.

The V gene is TRBV7-8, the J gene TRBJ2-3, with no clear D. Trimming stripped 2 bases from V and 1 base from J, with 7 bases between. The CDR3 extends over 14 amino acids. Germline values: CDR1 SGHVS, CDR2 FQNEAQ. The CDR3 loop is CASSLPGGTDTQYF. CDR3 DNA sequence: TGTGCCAGCAGCTTACCTGGTGGCACAGATACGCAGTATTTT.

The chain uses TRBV29-1 and TRBJ2-1, with D perhaps TRBD2 (5 bases). Per germline, CDR1 SQVTM and CDR2 ANQGSEA. V dropped 4 bases and J dropped 7 bases, with 17 bases sitting between them. The CDR3 covers 14 residues. For the CDR3, the DNA is TGCAGCGTTGTGCCGTTCGGGGTTACAAATGAGCAGTTCTTC. It translates to CSVVPFGVTNEQFF.

This chain uses TRBV21-1 with TRBJ2-2; TRBD2 is taken as the D call from the table, unchecked against the DNA. TRBV21-1 is a known pseudogene. This CDR3 is built from 18 residues. In DNA, the CDR3 is TGTGCCAGCAGCAAATGGAGAAGGCTAGCGGAGAACACCGGGGAGCTGTTTTTT. It translates to CASSKWRRLAENTGELFF.

The chain links TRBV18 to TRBJ2-7; 7 nucleotides match TRBD1. The CDR3 is 16 amino acids. The trim removed 3 bases at V and 0 bases at J, leaving 8 bases unmatched. Germline V gives CDR1 KGHSH, CDR2 LQKENI. The CDR3 reads CASSPPRGPVSYEQYF. CDR3 nucleotide sequence: TGTGCCAGCTCACCTCCGAGGGGGCCCGTCTCCTACGAGCAGTACTTC. Together with reference TRBV18 and TRBJ2-7, the CDR3 gives the full variable domain: NAGVMQNPRHLVRRRGQEARLRCSPMKGHSHVYWYRQLPEEGLKFMVYLQKENIIDESGMPKERFSAEFPKEGPSILRIQQVVRGDSAAYFCASSPPRGPVSYEQYFGPGTRLTVT.

This chain links TRBV6-4 with TRBJ2-3, with D possibly being TRBD1 (6 bases). The V gene lost 1 base and the J gene lost 0 bases, with 23 bases spanning the gap. Germline V lookup: CDR1 MRHNA, CDR2 SNTAGT. CDR3 length: 20 residues. The DNA of the CDR3 is TGTGCCAGCAGTGACTTGGGACACATTTACATTTTCCCTAGCACAGATACGCAGTATTTT. Its protein product is CASSDLGHIYIFPSTDTQYF.

This clone is a singleton in its sample. The rearrangement links TRBV6-5 to TRBJ1-1; D not certain. The CDR3 runs to 14 residues. Germline CDR1 reads MNHEY; CDR2 reads SVGAGI. With 8 bases removed from V and 0 bases from J, the gap between germline ends came to 13 bases. The CDR3 reads CASPRSGMNTEAFF. In DNA, the CDR3 is TGTGCCAGCCCCCGGTCGGGAATGAACACTGAAGCTTTCTTT.

There are a few counts of this clone. The J gene is TRBJ1-6, the V gene TRBV9; a possible D gene is TRBD1 (6 bases). Germline loops: CDR1 SGDLS, CDR2 YYNGEE. Trimming removed 3 bases from V and 6 bases from J, with 10 bases in between. The CDR3 has 14 amino acids. The CDR3 nucleotides are TGTGCCAGCAGCGACCTAGGGGGTAATTCACCCCTCCACTTT. Its translation is CASSDLGGNSPLHF.

This chain uses TRBV5-4 with TRBJ2-7; maybe TRBD2 (5 bases). The ends were cut back, 0 bases at V and 0 bases at J, with 13 bases in the middle. The CDR3 runs to 16 residues. Germline V CDR1 and CDR2: SGHNT, YYREEE (reference sequence). The CDR3 DNA reads as TGTGCCAGCAGCTTGGCCGGGCGGGTGAGCTCCTACGAGCAGTACTTC. Translated: CASSLAGRVSSYEQYF.

The chain recombines TRBV19 with TRBJ1-2; TRBD1 is a possible D gene (6 bases). Trimming pared 4 bases from V and 7 bases from J, leaving 13 bases between. The CDR3 spans 13 residues. Per the germline V gene, CDR1 is LNHDA and CDR2 is SQIVND (reference sequence). CDR3 bases: TGTGCCAGTAGTAGTGGGGGGGCCTTTGGCTACACCTTC. It translates to CASSSGGAFGYTF.

The J gene is TRBJ1-6, the V gene TRBV5-1; weak D call: TRBD1 (5 bases). V was shortened by 5 bases and J by 16 bases, with 16 bases between the two germline ends. CDR3 length equals 12 residues. Germline V gene sequence: CDR1 SGHRS, CDR2 YFSETQ. In DNA form, the CDR3 reads TGCGCCAGCAGTGGACGGAGGGGCATACTCCACTTT. Its translation is CASSGRRGILHF.

This clone came up a few times. In DNA, the CDR3 is TGTGCCAGCATCCGGGGGCACACTGAAGCTTTCTTT. Amino acid sequence: CASIRGHTEAFF. J is TRBJ1-1 and V is TRBV6-5; weak D call: TRBD1 (6 bases). Germline V gene lookup returns CDR1 MNHEY and CDR2 SVGAGI. Trimming took off 7 bases at V and 3 bases at J, with 9 bases between the two ends. This CDR3 is 12 amino acids long.

The rearrangement uses TRBV2 and TRBJ1-2; D is ambiguous. This CDR3 comprises 15 residues. V lost 5 bases and J lost 0, with 13 bases in between. CDR1 is SNHLY and CDR2 is FYNNEI in the germline V gene. The CDR3 region is CASSSYGRANYGYTF. DNA for the CDR3: TGTGCCAGCAGTTCGTACGGACGGGCTAACTATGGCTACACCTTC.

The CDR3 sequence: CASSHVPGLAGGSQFF. The CDR3 nucleotides read TGCGCCAGCAGCCACGTACCGGGACTAGCGGGAGGAAGTCAGTTCTTC. The chain couples TRBV4-1 to TRBJ2-1; TRBD2 matches at 15 bases. In germline, CDR1 is MGHRA, CDR2 YSYEKL. This CDR3 spans 16 amino acids. With 3 bases clipped from V and 13 bases from J, the junction kept 10 bases outside the gene matches.

The V and J genes are TRBV6-5 and TRBJ2-2, with D uncertain. Deletions cut 2 bases from V and 2 bases from J, with 9 bases between. The CDR3 covers 15 residues. Germline assignment: CDR1 MNHEY and CDR2 SVGAGI. For the CDR3, the DNA is TGTGCCAGCAGTTACGTCGCGGTAAACACCGGGGAGCTGTTTTTT. Residues: CASSYVAVNTGELFF.

V usage is TRBV2 and J usage is TRBJ2-6; 7 bases line up with TRBD1. Germline trimming cut 0 bases from V and 1 base from J; bases unmatched to any gene: 12. The CDR3 spans 20 residues. Per the germline V gene, CDR1 is SNHLY and CDR2 is FYNNEI. The CDR3 nucleotides are TGTGCCAGCAGTGAAGCGCTAAGGACAGGTCTTAGGTCTGGGGCCAACGTCCTGACTTTC. Amino acids: CASSEALRTGLRSGANVLTF.

The chain couples TRBV6-5 to TRBJ1-4; 7 bases are shared with TRBD1. The CDR3 contains 13 residues. Per germline, CDR1 MNHEY and CDR2 SVGAGI. V dropped 7 bases and J dropped 8; count of bases not matched to a gene: 7. CDR3 coding DNA: TGTGCCAGCAAAGAGGGGGCAGGGGAAAAACTGTTTTTT. This encodes CASKEGAGEKLFF.

This chain connects TRBV5-1 to TRBJ2-2; 12 nucleotides agree with TRBD2. The CDR3 contains 16 residues. Germline V CDR1 and CDR2: SGHRS, YFSETQ. V was pared by 4 bases and J by 6 bases, with 7 bases of the junction left unmatched. The CDR3 protein is CASSHKPSGGAGELFF. CDR3 DNA: TGCGCCAGCAGCCATAAGCCTAGCGGGGGGGCCGGGGAGCTGTTTTTT.

The chain links TRBV5-1 to TRBJ1-5; 8 nucleotides agree with TRBD1. The V gene's germline CDR1 is SGHRS and CDR2 YFSETQ. The ends lost 3 bases at V and 2 bases at J; junction bases unmatched: 4. This CDR3 spans 15 amino acids. This CDR3 reads CASSSVTGGNQPQHF. CDR3 DNA sequence: TGCGCCAGCAGCTCCGTGACAGGGGGCAATCAGCCCCAGCATTTT.

This chain connects TRBV10-3 to TRBJ2-5, with 7 bases lining up with TRBD2. V lost 3 bases and J lost 4; bases outside the gene matches: 2. CDR3 size: 13 residues. In germline, CDR1 is ENHRY, CDR2 SYGVKD. CDR3 loop: CAISDSGVETQYF. The CDR3 bases are TGTGCCATCAGTGACAGCGGGGTAGAGACCCAGTACTTC.

The genes are TRBV6-6 and TRBJ1-1, with 9 positions matching TRBD1. This CDR3 has 14 residues. The germline V gene encodes CDR1 MNHNY and CDR2 SVGAGI (reference sequence). The trim removed 6 bases at V and 7 bases at J, leaving 9 bases unmatched. The DNA of the CDR3 is TGTGCCAGCAGCTACAGGGGGCGCAGGGATGAAGCTTTCTTT. As protein: CASSYRGRRDEAFF.

This chain joins TRBV4-2 and TRBJ2-7; 9 nucleotides match TRBD2. Germline V gene lookup returns CDR1 LGHNA and CDR2 YNFKEQ. This CDR3 comprises 19 residues. Trimming took 1 base from V and 4 from J; bases not matched to a gene: 17. The CDR3 DNA follows: TGTGCCAGCAGCCAAGGTCCCGGGGGGGGATTAGCGGGAGAGTACGAGCAGTACTTC. Residues: CASSQGPGGGLAGEYEQYF.

V and J are TRBV6-5 and TRBJ2-5, with 8 nucleotides matching TRBD1. V shed 6 bases, J shed 5 bases, and the junction held 11 bases outside the gene matches. CDR3 size: 15 residues. In germline, CDR1 is MNHEY, CDR2 SVGAGI. The CDR3 protein is CASSRSEQGGETQYF. For the CDR3, the DNA is TGTGCCAGCAGCCGTTCAGAACAGGGGGGCGAGACCCAGTACTTC.

The chain employs TRBV6-5 and TRBJ2-7; TRBD1 matches at 7 bases. The length of the CDR3 is 15 residues. Trimming cost V 5 bases and J 2 bases; bases outside gene matches: 9. From germline, CDR1 is MNHEY and CDR2 SVGAGI. The DNA for the CDR3 is TGTGCCAGCAGTCCTGGGGGAACAGGGGCCTACGAGCAGTACTTC. Its translation: CASSPGGTGAYEQYF.

V and J are TRBV9 and TRBJ2-1; D is uncertain. V lost 0 bases and J lost 5, with 9 bases in between. Germline-derived CDR1 and CDR2 are SGDLS and YYNGEE. This CDR3 region has 14 residues. CDR3 DNA: TGTGCCAGCAGCGTAGGAGGATGGGACAATGAGCAGTTCTTC. Protein sequence: CASSVGGWDNEQFF.

V gene TRBV5-6 combines with J gene TRBJ1-2; D uncertain. Trimming pared 0 bases from V and 6 bases from J, leaving 9 bases between. The CDR3 loop spans 13 amino acids. CDR1 SGHDT and CDR2 YYEEEE come from the germline V gene. This CDR3 reads CASSLAAGHGYTF. DNA for the CDR3: TGTGCCAGCAGCTTGGCGGCAGGCCATGGCTACACCTTC.

V and J are TRBV4-2 and TRBJ2-3; D may be TRBD1 or TRBD2 (6 bases each). The germline V and J ends were trimmed by 0 bases and 3 bases, with 13 bases remaining between them. Germline values: CDR1 LGHNA, CDR2 YNFKEQ. The CDR3 consists of 16 residues. Here the CDR3 DNA reads TGTGCCAGCAGCCAAGATTGGGGGGCCGGGACAGATACGCAGTATTTT. The encoded protein is CASSQDWGAGTDTQYF.